These 7 T cell receptor beta chains originate from one sample sequenced in a study of cytomegalovirus exposure and HLA in healthy donors. The assay was immunoSEQ multiplex PCR, and TCRdb's table has in-frame clones only and misses some. Found here are over 85,000 clones, roughly nine tenths of them singletons; the top ten hold 1.5% to 2%. Sequenced material: PBMCs. All receptors derive from a woman aged 18-29 years in good health and CMV-seronegative.

This sequence joins TRBV19 and TRBJ1-2, with 10 positions matching TRBD1. V trimming: 7 bases; J trimming: 5 bases; junction bases outside the gene matches: 7. The CDR3 length is 14 residues. The germline V gene has CDR1 LNHDA and CDR2 SQIVND (reference sequence). CDR3 protein: CASKGTGASYGYTF. The CDR3 nucleotides are TGTGCCAGTAAAGGGACAGGGGCCTCATATGGCTACACCTTC.

V usage is TRBV9 and J usage is TRBJ2-1; 8 positions match TRBD2. CDR1 is SGDLS, CDR2 YYNGEE, per germline. The CDR3 is 15 residues long. V lost 0 bases to trimming and J lost 4 bases; unmatched junction nucleotides: 3. DNA for the CDR3: TGTGCCAGCAGCGTAGAATCGGGGGGGTACAATGAGCAGTTCTTC. This sequence encodes CASSVESGGYNEQFF.

The chain combines TRBV9 with TRBJ1-1, with D possibly matching TRBD1 (6 bases). With 0 bases removed from V and 0 bases from J, the gap between germline ends came to 15 bases. This CDR3 is built from 17 residues. Germline V CDR1 and CDR2: SGDLS, YYNGEE. CDR3 sequence: CASSVGGGLSMNTEAFF. In DNA form, the CDR3 reads TGTGCCAGCAGCGTAGGAGGGGGTCTCTCCATGAACACTGAAGCTTTCTTT. Full variable domain (missing parts from reference TRBV9 and TRBJ1-1): DSGVTQTPKHLITATGQRVTLRCSPRSGDLSVYWYQQSLDQGLQFLIQYYNGEERAKGNILERFSAQQFPDLHSELNLSSLELGDSALYFCASSVGGGLSMNTEAFFGQGTRLTVV.

This rearrangement joins TRBV28 to TRBJ1-2; 9 nucleotides match TRBD1. Trimming took 5 bases from V and 3 from J; bases not matched to a gene: 7. The germline V gene has CDR1 MDHEN and CDR2 SYDVKM. The CDR3 covers 15 residues. The CDR3 loop reads CASSPQGALYYGYTF. In DNA, the CDR3 is TGTGCCAGCAGTCCACAGGGGGCGCTATACTATGGCTACACCTTC.

This chain joins TRBV25-1 and TRBJ2-3; 7 positions match TRBD1. With V trimmed by 7 bases and J by 1 base, 2 bases remained unmatched. The CDR3 is 13 residues long. Germline assignment: CDR1 MGHDK and CDR2 SYGVNS. The CDR3 DNA is TGTGCCAGCAATGGACAGGGCACAGATACGCAGTATTTT. Its translation is CASNGQGTDTQYF.

The chain has TRBV29-1 and TRBJ2-7; no reliable D call. The CDR3 loop spans 12 amino acids. Trimming stripped 4 bases from V and 2 bases from J, with 9 bases between. Germline CDR1 reads SQVTM; CDR2 reads ANQGSEA. CDR3 sequence (DNA): TGCAGCGTTGGTCACAGCCCCTACGAGCAGTACTTC. This translates into CSVGHSPYEQYF.

This clone was detected only a few times. V gene TRBV11-2 combines with J gene TRBJ2-7; 7 bases map to TRBD2. J was trimmed by 7 bases and V by 5 bases; bases with no gene match: 11. Germline CDR1 SGHAT, CDR2 FQNNGV. This CDR3 is 14 amino acids long. The CDR3 reads CASSRGGPKAEQYF. The CDR3 DNA is TGTGCCAGCAGCCGCGGGGGACCCAAGGCAGAGCAGTACTTC.